This passage covers 21 T cell receptor beta chains from one sample sequenced in a study of blood T cells in healthy people across ages. Then a second PCR, running about 7 to 11 cycles, was carried out with a sample-barcoded 5' primer and a J-beta primer mix. Each CDR3 protein is one row after TCRdb ran MiXCR on the 5' RACE reads. The top ten clones hold around 40% of a sample with more than 650,000 distinct CDR3 sequences, 53% of them seen once. The sample taken for sequencing was blood. The receptors shown here come from a man of 80 years or more in good health.

The chain couples TRBV7-2 to TRBJ2-5, with 7 positions matching TRBD2. The CDR3 sequence is 17 residues long. Germline values: CDR1 SGHTA, CDR2 FQGNSA. J lost 1 base, V lost 3 bases, and 11 bases had no gene match. The chain's CDR3 is CASSFSLLAATQETQYF. CDR3 sequence (DNA): TGTGCCAGCAGCTTTTCGCTGCTAGCGGCCACCCAAGAGACCCAGTACTTC. The whole variable domain, filled in from reference TRBV7-2 and TRBJ2-5, reads GAGVSQSPSNKVTEKGKDVELRCDPISGHTALYWYRQSLGQGLEFLIYFQGNSAPDKSGLPSDRFSAERTGGSVSTLTIQRTQQEDSAVYLCASSFSLLAATQETQYFGPGTRLLVL.

The rearrangement uses TRBV29-1 and TRBJ2-4; D possibly uses TRBD1 or TRBD2 (5 bases each). The end of the DNA is better explained by TRBJ2-7, so the J call may be wrong. The CDR3 consists of 14 residues. Germline V gene data show CDR1 as SQVTM and CDR2 as ANQGSEA. DNA for the CDR3: TGCAGCGTTCGTGGGCAGGGAGCCACCTACGAGCAGTACTTC. Protein: CSVRGQGATYEQYF.

This chain connects TRBV20-1 to TRBJ2-1; 8 bases line up with TRBD2. V lost 7 bases, J lost 1 base, and 21 bases stayed unmatched. Looked up from germline, CDR1 is DFQATT and CDR2 is SNEGSKA (reference sequence). The CDR3 totals 19 residues. The CDR3 DNA reads TGCAGTGGTTTAAGTGAGTGGGGAGCGGGAGAGGAATCCTACAATGAGCAGTTCTTC. It is translated as CSGLSEWGAGEESYNEQFF.

This sequence joins TRBV18 and TRBJ1-2; the match to TRBD1 covers 8 bases. The CDR3 totals 15 residues. Trimming at V came to 2 bases and at J to 5 bases, leaving 7 bases not matched to a gene. The germline CDR1 and CDR2 sequences are KGHSH and LQKENI. CDR3 amino acids: CASSPRTGQVYGYTF. The DNA of the CDR3 is TGTGCCAGCTCACCAAGGACGGGACAGGTATATGGCTACACCTTC.

This chain links TRBV13 with TRBJ2-7; TRBD2 aligns across 7 bases. V was pared by 4 bases and J by 7 bases, with 10 bases of the junction left unmatched. From germline, CDR1 is PRHDT and CDR2 FYEKMQ (reference sequence). The length of the CDR3 is 14 residues. CDR3 protein: CASSWGLPRGEQYF. CDR3 DNA: TGTGCCAGCAGCTGGGGACTACCCCGTGGGGAGCAGTACTTC.

This clonotype turned up a few times. V usage is TRBV20-1 and J usage is TRBJ2-5; tentatively, D is TRBD2 (5 bases). The V gene's germline CDR1 is DFQATT and CDR2 SNEGSKA (reference sequence). The CDR3 contains 13 residues. V was cut by 7 bases and J by 2 bases, with 14 bases left in between. CDR3 region: CSVPPSGQETQYF. The CDR3 DNA reads TGCAGTGTACCCCCAAGCGGACAAGAGACCCAGTACTTC.

J is TRBJ1-6 and V is TRBV2; tentatively, D is TRBD1 (6 bases). CDR3 length equals 13 residues. Trimming removed 8 bases at V and 6 bases at J, with 11 bases between. Germline CDR1 is SNHLY and CDR2 is FYNNEI. The CDR3 reads CASGQLINSPLHF. CDR3 DNA: TGTGCCAGCGGACAGCTCATTAATTCACCCCTCCACTTT.

The chain carries TRBV12-3 or TRBV12-4 and TRBJ2-7; D perhaps matches TRBD1 (5 bases). The J call may be mistaken, given a closer DNA end match to TRBJ2-4. The CDR3 length is 17 residues. CDR3 sequence (DNA): TGTGCCAGCAGTTTAAATAGGGCAGGGTTTACCAAAAACATTCAGTACTTC. Translating it yields CASSLNRAGFTKNIQYF.

V is TRBV27 and J is TRBJ2-1; 15 nucleotides match TRBD2. The V and J ends lost 6 bases and 9 bases, in that order; junction bases with no gene match: 9. The germline gives CDR1 MNHEY, CDR2 SMNVEV (reference sequence). This CDR3 is built from 16 residues. CDR3 sequence reads: CASSRGLAGGGVEQFF. The DNA of the CDR3 is TGTGCCAGCAGCCGGGGACTAGCGGGAGGCGGGGTTGAGCAGTTCTTC.

The CDR3 loop is CSARGQGQETQYF. The CDR3 bases are TGCAGTGCTAGGGGACAGGGCCAAGAGACCCAGTACTTC. This sequence joins TRBV20-1 and TRBJ2-5; TRBD1 matches at 9 bases. The J segment lost 1 base and the V segment lost 3 bases, leaving 0 bases of the junction unmatched. Germline CDR1 reads DFQATT; CDR2 reads SNEGSKA (reference sequence). This CDR3 region has 13 residues.

The J gene is TRBJ2-1, the V gene TRBV24-1, with TRBD2 identical over 8 bases. V shed 4 bases and J 6 bases; nucleotides not matched to a gene: 7. Germline V gene sequence: CDR1 KGHDR, CDR2 SFDVKD. CDR3 length: 15 amino acids. The CDR3: CATSDPGRGGNEQFF. CDR3 nucleotide sequence: TGTGCCACCAGTGACCCCGGGAGGGGGGGCAATGAGCAGTTCTTC.

This clonotype was seen at least ten times. This sequence joins TRBV27 and TRBJ2-5; the D is unclear. Germline V gives CDR1 MNHEY, CDR2 SMNVEV (reference sequence). V lost 6 bases and J lost 5, with 16 bases in between. There are 14 residues in the CDR3. The CDR3 protein is CASSLRAPRETQYF. The CDR3, as DNA: TGTGCCAGCAGCCTCCGGGCTCCCCGGGAGACCCAGTACTTC.

This chain uses TRBV2 with TRBJ1-2, with 10 bases identical to TRBD1. Looked up from germline, CDR1 is SNHLY and CDR2 is FYNNEI. This CDR3 spans 14 amino acids. Trimming cost V 6 bases and J 1 base; bases outside gene matches: 2. Here the CDR3 reads CASRGTGDNYGYTF. CDR3 in DNA: TGTGCCAGCAGGGGGACAGGGGATAACTATGGCTACACCTTC. Variable domain in full (rest from reference TRBV2 and TRBJ1-2): EPEVTQTPSHQVTQMGQEVILRCVPISNHLYFYWYRQILGQKVEFLVSFYNNEISEKSEIFDDQFSVERPDGSNFTLKIRSTKLEDSAMYFCASRGTGDNYGYTFGSGTRLTVV.

The V gene is TRBV29-1, the J gene TRBJ2-5; D may correspond to TRBD1 or TRBD2 (6 bases each). Trimming shortened V by 7 bases and J by 4 bases, and 13 bases separated the two germline ends. CDR3 length: 12 amino acids. Per germline, CDR1 SQVTM and CDR2 ANQGSEA. The CDR3: CSAGVAVETQYF. CDR3 DNA sequence: TGCAGCGCAGGGGTAGCGGTAGAGACCCAGTACTTC.

This clonotype occurred many times. The gene calls are TRBV29-1 and TRBJ2-5; D remains ambiguous. The germline CDR1 and CDR2 sequences are SQVTM and ANQGSEA. The CDR3 is made up of 11 amino acids. Trimming took 3 bases from V and 0 from J, leaving 2 bases between them. CDR3 coding DNA: TGCAGCGTTGAGAACCAAGAGACCCAGTACTTC. Translating gives CSVENQETQYF.

On this clonotype itself: The junction and the germline gene differ at one end; a read error may be behind it. The rearrangement uses TRBV20-1 and TRBJ2-6; D is perhaps TRBD1 (6 bases). Germline loops: CDR1 DFQATT, CDR2 SNEGSKA (reference sequence). The length of the CDR3 is 14 residues. CDR3: CSARGGKGANVLTF. CDR3 in DNA: TGTAGTGCTAGAGGGGGTAAGGGGGCCAACGTCCTGACTTTC.

This sequence joins TRBV20-1 and TRBJ1-1; D not resolved. The V end was cut by 3 bases, the J end by 5 bases, with 16 bases between. The CDR3 loop spans 14 amino acids. The V gene's germline CDR1 is DFQATT and CDR2 SNEGSKA (reference sequence). The CDR3 region is CSARYRLVGTEAFF. The CDR3 nucleotides are TGCAGTGCTAGGTACCGACTTGTGGGTACTGAAGCTTTCTTT.

In its sample, this clonotype was seen once. The chain has TRBV9 and TRBJ2-2; 9 bases map to TRBD1. CDR1 is SGDLS, CDR2 YYNGEE, per germline. CDR3 length equals 16 residues. V was clipped by 3 bases and J by 5 bases; unmatched bases: 8. The CDR3 is CASSAHRGLRTGELFF. The CDR3 region has the DNA TGTGCCAGCAGCGCCCACAGGGGGCTCCGTACCGGGGAGCTGTTTTTT.

The chain couples TRBV24-1 to TRBJ2-1, with D perhaps given as TRBD1 or TRBD2 (7 bases each). Germline CDR1 is KGHDR and CDR2 is SFDVKD. CDR3 size: 14 residues. Trimming removed 9 bases from V and 7 bases from J, with 18 bases in between. The DNA for the CDR3 is TGTGCCACCTCTGCAGGGGGGGGTAGGAATGAGCAGTTCTTC. This translates into CATSAGGGRNEQFF.

The chain uses TRBV28 and TRBJ1-5; TRBD1 is a possible D gene (5 bases). Trimming removed 5 bases from V and 3 bases from J, with 14 bases in between. The CDR3 spans 15 residues. Germline-derived CDR1 and CDR2 are MDHEN and SYDVKM. CDR3 in DNA: TGTGCCAGCAGTGGGGGGACCACGGCCAATCAGCCCCAGCATTTT. Encoded protein: CASSGGTTANQPQHF.

The rearrangement joins TRBV7-2 to TRBJ2-5, with TRBD2 matching 10 bases. V lost 7 bases to trimming and J lost 11 bases; unmatched junction nucleotides: 16. The CDR3 sequence is 15 residues long. CDR1 and CDR2 (germline): SGHTA, FQGNSA. CDR3 in amino acids: CASIEIAGGYNEQYF. The CDR3 DNA sequence: TGTGCCAGCATCGAGATAGCGGGGGGATACAATGAGCAGTACTTC.